Reported below is one T cell receptor beta chain. Its antigen is still unknown. A much larger clone differs from this one at a single base, so this may be a read error. From the reads, TCRdb called clonotypes with MiXCR, one entry per CDR3 protein. The sample lists some 150,000 distinct CDR3 sequences, about 31% occurring once. The ends were cut back, 2 bases at V and 0 bases at J, with 13 bases in the middle. CDR1 and CDR2 (germline): DFQATT, SNEGSKA (reference sequence). The CDR3 has 15 amino acids. The data originate from a study of T cell repertoires in cytomegalovirus infection. Overall study: In the study, CMV epitopes included recently identified HLA-C-restricted and well-studied HLA-B-restricted ones. CMV infection plus the matching HLA type was flagged by public TCR beta signatures. Study-level points and caveats: It was HLA-C-restricted CMV-specific TCR beta clonotypes that dominated the response ex vivo.

The sequence came from a human donor in good health (CMV status not recorded). Some clones in this sample may be carry-over from other donors' samples. V is TRBV20-1 and J is TRBJ1-1, with D maybe TRBD1 (5 bases). The starting material was CD8+ T cells from cultured PBMCs, obtained from culture after CMV antigen stimulation. The CDR3: CSARRGRTMNTEAFF. The DNA for the CDR3 is TGCAGTGCTAGACGGGGACGGACCATGAACACTGAAGCTTTCTTT.